Only one count was recorded for the clone carrying this T cell receptor beta chain. Antigen unknown. With 4 bases removed from V and 7 bases from J, the gap between germline ends came to 9 bases. The CDR3 is 13 amino acids. Germline values: CDR1 SGHRS, CDR2 YFSETQ. Sequencing was performed with immunoSEQ multiplex PCR; in TCRdb, only in-frame clones are kept and a portion is missing. Of 100,000 to 140,000 clones listed, around 91% are singletons. These data come from a study of T cell responses to AZD1222 COVID-19 vaccine. Study results and caveats: Dominant at 160-218 and 743-854, vaccine-associated CD4 TCRs also spanned spike. Two doses of AZD1222 preceded a rise in Spike-specific TCR breadth and depth. The reported proportion of spike-specific TCRs targeting unmutated variant regions was nearly half. Females made up more of the donors, who were largely white British, and clonal diversity may have come out too low.

The genes are TRBV5-1 and TRBJ1-6; D is ambiguous. This sequence was found in an adult in good health. Sequenced here: peripheral blood, sampled on day 0 of AZD1222 vaccination. The CDR3 DNA follows: TGCGCCAGCAGCCGGGGAGAAAATTCACCCCTCCACTTT. Translation gives CASSRGENSPLHF.